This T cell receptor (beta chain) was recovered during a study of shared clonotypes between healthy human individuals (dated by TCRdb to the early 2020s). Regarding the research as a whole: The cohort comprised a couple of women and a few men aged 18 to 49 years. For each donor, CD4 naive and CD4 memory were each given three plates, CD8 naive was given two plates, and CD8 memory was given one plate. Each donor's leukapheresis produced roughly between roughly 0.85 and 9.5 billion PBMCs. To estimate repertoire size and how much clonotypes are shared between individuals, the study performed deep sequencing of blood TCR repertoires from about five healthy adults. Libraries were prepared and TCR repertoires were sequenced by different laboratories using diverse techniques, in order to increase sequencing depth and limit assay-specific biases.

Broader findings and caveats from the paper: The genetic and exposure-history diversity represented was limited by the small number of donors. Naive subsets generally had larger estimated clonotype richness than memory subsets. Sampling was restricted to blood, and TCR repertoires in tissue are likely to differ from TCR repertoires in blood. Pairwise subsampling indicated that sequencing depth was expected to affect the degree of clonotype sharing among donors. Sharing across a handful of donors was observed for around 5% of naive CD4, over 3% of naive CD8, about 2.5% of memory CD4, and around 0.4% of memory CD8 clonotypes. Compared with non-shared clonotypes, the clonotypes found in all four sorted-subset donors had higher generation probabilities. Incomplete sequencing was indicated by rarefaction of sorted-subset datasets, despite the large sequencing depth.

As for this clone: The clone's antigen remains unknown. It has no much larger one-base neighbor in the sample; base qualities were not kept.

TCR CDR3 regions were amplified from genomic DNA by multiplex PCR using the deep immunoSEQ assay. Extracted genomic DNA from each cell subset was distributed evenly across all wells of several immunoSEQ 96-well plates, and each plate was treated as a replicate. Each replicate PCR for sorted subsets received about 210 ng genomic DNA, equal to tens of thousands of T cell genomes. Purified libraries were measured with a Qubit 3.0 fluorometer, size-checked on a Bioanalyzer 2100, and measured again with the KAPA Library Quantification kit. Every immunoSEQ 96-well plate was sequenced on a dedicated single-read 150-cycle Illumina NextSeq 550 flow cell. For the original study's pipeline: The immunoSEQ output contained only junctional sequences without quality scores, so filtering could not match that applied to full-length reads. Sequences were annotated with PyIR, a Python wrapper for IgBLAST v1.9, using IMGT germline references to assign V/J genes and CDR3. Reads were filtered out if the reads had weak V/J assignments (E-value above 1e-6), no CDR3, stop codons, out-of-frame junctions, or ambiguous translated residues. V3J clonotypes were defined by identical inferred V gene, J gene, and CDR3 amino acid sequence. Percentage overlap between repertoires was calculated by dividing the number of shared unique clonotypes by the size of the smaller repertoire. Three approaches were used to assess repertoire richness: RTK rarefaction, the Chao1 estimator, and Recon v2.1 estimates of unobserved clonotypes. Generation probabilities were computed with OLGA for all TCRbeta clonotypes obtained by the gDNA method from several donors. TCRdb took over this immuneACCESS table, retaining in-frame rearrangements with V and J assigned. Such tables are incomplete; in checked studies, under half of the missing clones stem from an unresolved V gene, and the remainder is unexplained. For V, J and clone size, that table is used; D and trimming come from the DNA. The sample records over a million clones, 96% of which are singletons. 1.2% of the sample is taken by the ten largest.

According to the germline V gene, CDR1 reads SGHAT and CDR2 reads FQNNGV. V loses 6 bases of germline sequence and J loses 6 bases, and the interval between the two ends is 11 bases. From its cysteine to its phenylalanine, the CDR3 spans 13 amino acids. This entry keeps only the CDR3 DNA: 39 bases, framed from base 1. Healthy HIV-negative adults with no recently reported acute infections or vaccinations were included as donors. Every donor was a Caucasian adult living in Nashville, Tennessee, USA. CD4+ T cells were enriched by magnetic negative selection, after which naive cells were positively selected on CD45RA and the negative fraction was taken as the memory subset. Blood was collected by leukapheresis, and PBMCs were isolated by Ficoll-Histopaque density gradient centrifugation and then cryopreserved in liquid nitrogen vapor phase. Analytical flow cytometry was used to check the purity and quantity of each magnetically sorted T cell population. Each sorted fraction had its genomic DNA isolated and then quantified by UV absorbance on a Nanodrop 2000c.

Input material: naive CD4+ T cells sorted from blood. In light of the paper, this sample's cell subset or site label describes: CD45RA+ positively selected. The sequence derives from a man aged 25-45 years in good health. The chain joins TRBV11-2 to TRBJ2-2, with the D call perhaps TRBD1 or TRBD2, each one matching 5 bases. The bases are TGTGCCAGCAGGGGCGAGGGACCCGGGGAGCTGTTTTTT. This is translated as CASRGEGPGELFF.